Given below is one T cell receptor (beta chain) in context. Antigen: not known. The entry originates in a study of blood T cells in healthy people across ages. Study outcomes and limitations: The unknown donor CMV status may have confounded expanded clonotype changes. Percentage of naive T cells showed a strong correlation with TCR beta diversity.

Germline assignment: CDR1 MDHEN and CDR2 SYDVKM. This CDR3 has 14 residues. Trimming stripped 4 bases from V and 8 bases from J, with 17 bases between. Then a second PCR, running roughly 7 to 11 cycles, was carried out with a sample-barcoded 5' primer and a J-beta primer mix. Carrying 12 random nucleotides, a template-switch adaptor labeled each individual cDNA molecule. MiXCR, run by TCRdb on the 5' RACE reads, gives a single entry per CDR3 protein. The sample has hundreds of thousands of distinct CDR3 sequences; roughly 58% are singletons. Input material: blood. The chain recombines TRBV28 with TRBJ1-2; D gene uncertain. The receptor's source is a man between 60 and 75 years old in good health. Here the CDR3 reads CASSSHGPAGGYTF. CDR3 bases: TGTGCCAGCAGTTCCCACGGGCCCGCTGGGGGCTACACCTTC.